The rows below give T cell receptor beta chains drawn from one sample of a study of long-term antiretroviral therapy in people with HIV. Sequenced by immunoSEQ multiplex PCR; TCRdb stores in-frame clones only, minus some. The sample lists 29,000 or so clones; roughly 96% were seen once. The sequenced sample was unsorted PBMCs, obtained 5.3 years after starting antiretroviral therapy. The receptors originated from a man aged 25-45 years with HIV. CDR3s include the opening cysteine and the closing phenylalanine or tryptophan. Fields, in order: V gene, J gene, clone size, D gene, CDR3 protein, CDR3 DNA. A D gene is named only where the DNA matches it firmly. Expanded clones get a size class; other rows say once, few or many, or leave the size out.

V gene: TRBV5-1; J gene: TRBJ1-4; clone size: -; D gene: -; CDR3 protein: CASSGSPAGGSNEKLFF; CDR3 DNA: TGCGCCAGCAGCGGCTCCCCGGCGGGCGGGTCTAATGAAAAACTGTTTTTT
V gene: TRBV5-1; J gene: TRBJ2-7; clone size: -; D gene: TRBD1; CDR3 protein: CASSLATGGSYEQYF; CDR3 DNA: TGCGCCAGCAGCTTGGCGACAGGGGGCAGCTACGAGCAGTACTTC
V gene: TRBV5-1; J gene: TRBJ1-2; clone size: -; D gene: -; CDR3 protein: CASSLGRNGENGYTF; CDR3 DNA: TGCGCCAGCAGCTTGGGCCGGAACGGGGAGAATGGCTACACCTTC
V gene: TRBV7-2; J gene: TRBJ2-5; clone size: -; D gene: TRBD1; CDR3 protein: CASSFRKGAEETQYF; CDR3 DNA: TGTGCCAGCAGCTTCAGGAAGGGGGCGGAAGAGACCCAGTACTTC
V gene: TRBV7-8; J gene: TRBJ1-2; clone size: -; D gene: TRBD1; CDR3 protein: CASSFTTGVNYGYTF; CDR3 DNA: TGTGCCAGCAGCTTTACGACAGGGGTCAACTATGGCTACACCTTC
V gene: TRBV30; J gene: TRBJ1-2; clone size: -; D gene: -; CDR3 protein: CAWSGDYGYTF; CDR3 DNA: TGTGCCTGGAGTGGGGACTATGGCTACACCTTC
V gene: TRBV6-5; J gene: TRBJ2-5; clone size: -; D gene: TRBD2; CDR3 protein: CASSYKLAGGETQYF; CDR3 DNA: TGTGCCAGCAGCTATAAACTAGCGGGAGGAGAGACCCAGTACTTC
V gene: TRBV5-1; J gene: TRBJ2-5; clone size: once; D gene: TRBD2; CDR3 protein: CASRFWTSEETQYF; CDR3 DNA: TGCGCCAGCAGGTTTTGGACTAGCGAAGAGACCCAGTACTTC
V gene: TRBV6-6; J gene: TRBJ2-5; clone size: -; D gene: TRBD1; CDR3 protein: CASSSGQGIQETQYF; CDR3 DNA: TGTGCCAGCAGTTCCGGACAGGGGATCCAAGAGACCCAGTACTTC
V gene: TRBV11-1; J gene: TRBJ1-2; clone size: -; D gene: TRBD1; CDR3 protein: CASSSFTGTGEDGYTF; CDR3 DNA: TGTGCCAGCAGCTCTTTTACCGGGACAGGGGAGGATGGCTACACCTTC
V gene: TRBV18; J gene: TRBJ1-5; clone size: -; D gene: -; CDR3 protein: CASSPAGNQPQHF; CDR3 DNA: TGTGCCAGCTCACCCGCTGGCAATCAGCCCCAGCATTTT
V gene: TRBV6-5; J gene: TRBJ1-4; clone size: -; D gene: -; CDR3 protein: CASSLGGWSEKLFF; CDR3 DNA: TGTGCCAGCAGTCTCGGGGGATGGAGTGAAAAACTGTTTTTT
V gene: TRBV5-5; J gene: TRBJ2-7; clone size: -; D gene: -; CDR3 protein: CASSSNRGGREQYF; CDR3 DNA: TGTGCCAGCAGCTCGAACAGGGGAGGGCGGGAGCAGTACTTC
V gene: TRBV15; J gene: TRBJ1-6; clone size: -; D gene: -; CDR3 protein: CATSTRDTHNSPLHF; CDR3 DNA: TGTGCCACCAGCACCCGGGACACTCATAATTCACCCCTCCACTTT
V gene: TRBV7-9; J gene: TRBJ2-1; clone size: -; D gene: -; CDR3 protein: CASSLGPGNEQFF; CDR3 DNA: TGTGCCAGCAGCTTAGGACCGGGCAATGAGCAGTTCTTC
V gene: TRBV7-9; J gene: TRBJ1-1; clone size: -; D gene: -; CDR3 protein: CASSHRGENTEAFF; CDR3 DNA: TGTGCCAGCAGCCACCGGGGAGAAAACACTGAAGCTTTCTTT
V gene: TRBV10-3; J gene: TRBJ2-1; clone size: -; D gene: -; CDR3 protein: CAIRAPSYNEQFF; CDR3 DNA: TGTGCCATCAGGGCCCCCTCCTACAATGAGCAGTTCTTC
V gene: TRBV28; J gene: TRBJ2-2; clone size: -; D gene: -; CDR3 protein: CASSLARHTGELFF; CDR3 DNA: TGTGCCAGCAGTCTGGCCAGGCACACCGGGGAGCTGTTTTTT
V gene: TRBV9; J gene: TRBJ2-1; clone size: -; D gene: TRBD2; CDR3 protein: CASSVGTSGSSYNEQFF; CDR3 DNA: TGTGCCAGCAGCGTAGGGACTAGCGGGAGCTCCTACAATGAGCAGTTCTTC
V gene: TRBV5-1; J gene: TRBJ1-6; clone size: -; D gene: -; CDR3 protein: CASSLEQDILSYNSPLHF; CDR3 DNA: TGCGCCAGCAGCTTGGAACAGGACATTCTCTCCTATAATTCACCCCTCCACTTT
V gene: TRBV4-1; J gene: TRBJ2-2; clone size: once; D gene: TRBD2; CDR3 protein: CASSQAAPGGGTGELFF; CDR3 DNA: TGCGCCAGCAGCCAAGCGGCTCCGGGAGGGGGTACCGGGGAGCTGTTTTTT
V gene: TRBV13; J gene: TRBJ1-1; clone size: -; D gene: -; CDR3 protein: CASSLGRTPEAFF; CDR3 DNA: TGTGCCAGCAGCTTAGGCCGTACACCTGAAGCTTTCTTT
V gene: TRBV10-1; J gene: TRBJ2-1; clone size: -; D gene: -; CDR3 protein: CASSESSYNEQFF; CDR3 DNA: TGCGCCAGCAGTGAGAGCTCCTACAATGAGCAGTTCTTC
V gene: TRBV28; J gene: TRBJ2-7; clone size: -; D gene: -; CDR3 protein: CASSRRPRPSEQYF; CDR3 DNA: TGTGCCAGCAGCCGGAGACCCCGTCCCTCCGAGCAGTACTTC
V gene: TRBV6-5; J gene: TRBJ2-1; clone size: -; D gene: TRBD2; CDR3 protein: CATGGALAGNEQFF; CDR3 DNA: TGTGCCACTGGTGGGGCCCTAGCGGGCAATGAGCAGTTCTTC
V gene: TRBV25-1; J gene: TRBJ2-2; clone size: once; D gene: -; CDR3 protein: CASSEGEAGELFF; CDR3 DNA: TGTGCCAGCAGTGAGGGGGAGGCCGGGGAGCTGTTTTTT
V gene: TRBV29-1; J gene: TRBJ2-3; clone size: -; D gene: -; CDR3 protein: CSVPRGSMDTQYF; CDR3 DNA: TGCAGCGTCCCGAGGGGGAGCATGGATACGCAGTATTTT
V gene: TRBV11-2; J gene: TRBJ1-2; clone size: -; D gene: -; CDR3 protein: CASSPFLGVYGYTF; CDR3 DNA: TGTGCCAGCAGCCCCTTCTTAGGGGTCTATGGCTACACCTTC
V gene: TRBV27; J gene: TRBJ1-5; clone size: -; D gene: -; CDR3 protein: CASSWGGSSNQPQHF; CDR3 DNA: TGTGCCAGCAGTTGGGGGGGGAGTAGCAATCAGCCCCAGCATTTT
V gene: TRBV4-1; J gene: TRBJ2-6; clone size: -; D gene: TRBD1; CDR3 protein: CASSQDWGRGNSGANVLTF; CDR3 DNA: TGCGCCAGCAGCCAAGATTGGGGCAGGGGGAACTCTGGGGCCAACGTCCTGACTTTC
V gene: TRBV7-6; J gene: TRBJ2-1; clone size: -; D gene: -; CDR3 protein: CASSWDSAPYNEQFF; CDR3 DNA: TGTGCCAGCAGCTGGGACTCGGCCCCCTACAATGAGCAGTTCTTC
V gene: TRBV18; J gene: TRBJ1-2; clone size: -; D gene: -; CDR3 protein: CASSPLDPRYGYTF; CDR3 DNA: TGTGCCAGCTCACCACTCGACCCCCGATATGGCTACACCTTC
V gene: TRBV11-3; J gene: TRBJ2-5; clone size: once; D gene: -; CDR3 protein: CASSPGNQETQYF; CDR3 DNA: TGTGCCAGCAGCCCAGGGAATCAAGAGACCCAGTACTTC
V gene: TRBV7-3; J gene: TRBJ1-1; clone size: -; D gene: -; CDR3 protein: CASSQGPNTEAFF; CDR3 DNA: TGTGCCAGCAGCCAGGGGCCGAACACTGAAGCTTTCTTT
V gene: TRBV2; J gene: TRBJ2-7; clone size: -; D gene: -; CDR3 protein: CASSEIIKSSYEQYF; CDR3 DNA: TGTGCCAGCAGTGAAATAATTAAGAGCTCCTACGAGCAGTACTTC
V gene: TRBV13; J gene: TRBJ2-3; clone size: -; D gene: -; CDR3 protein: CASSFASRTDTQYF; CDR3 DNA: TGTGCCAGCAGCTTTGCTAGCCGGACAGATACGCAGTATTTT
V gene: TRBV18; J gene: TRBJ2-7; clone size: -; D gene: TRBD1; CDR3 protein: CASSPRDRGLNEQYF; CDR3 DNA: TGTGCCAGCTCACCAAGGGACAGGGGGCTCAACGAGCAGTACTTC
V gene: TRBV6-7; J gene: TRBJ1-3; clone size: -; D gene: TRBD1; CDR3 protein: CASSYSKGTGSGNTIYF; CDR3 DNA: TGTGCCAGCAGTTACTCGAAGGGGACAGGCTCTGGAAACACCATATATTTT
V gene: TRBV19; J gene: TRBJ2-2; clone size: -; D gene: TRBD2; CDR3 protein: CASSIDSWLADNTGELFF; CDR3 DNA: TGTGCCAGTAGTATAGATTCTTGGCTAGCGGACAACACCGGGGAGCTGTTTTTT
V gene: TRBV4-2; J gene: TRBJ1-5; clone size: -; D gene: -; CDR3 protein: CASSRGGGEQPQHF; CDR3 DNA: TGTGCCAGCAGCCGCGGTGGTGGGGAACAGCCCCAGCATTTT
V gene: TRBV6-1; J gene: TRBJ2-7; clone size: -; D gene: TRBD1; CDR3 protein: CATYPGTGVIEQYF; CDR3 DNA: TGTGCCACCTACCCGGGGACAGGGGTAATCGAGCAGTACTTC
V gene: TRBV6-1; J gene: TRBJ2-5; clone size: once; D gene: -; CDR3 protein: CASSELVATQETQYF; CDR3 DNA: TGTGCCAGCAGTGAATTGGTAGCGACCCAAGAGACCCAGTACTTC
V gene: TRBV27; J gene: TRBJ2-3; clone size: -; D gene: -; CDR3 protein: CASSSWTPSTDTQYF; CDR3 DNA: TGTGCCAGCAGTTCGTGGACACCTAGCACAGATACGCAGTATTTT
V gene: TRBV7-3; J gene: TRBJ1-2; clone size: once; D gene: -; CDR3 protein: CASSLWGGYGYTF; CDR3 DNA: TGTGCCAGCAGCTTATGGGGCGGGTATGGCTACACCTTC
V gene: TRBV19; J gene: TRBJ2-1; clone size: -; D gene: -; CDR3 protein: CASSRLGYNEQFF; CDR3 DNA: TGTGCCAGTAGTAGACTGGGCTACAATGAGCAGTTCTTC
V gene: TRBV9; J gene: TRBJ2-5; clone size: -; D gene: TRBD2; CDR3 protein: CASSVDGLAGGGVTQYF; CDR3 DNA: TGTGCCAGCAGCGTAGACGGACTAGCGGGAGGGGGAGTGACCCAGTACTTC
V gene: TRBV28; J gene: TRBJ1-4; clone size: -; D gene: -; CDR3 protein: CASSFRGTEKLFF; CDR3 DNA: TGTGCCAGCAGTTTTAGGGGTACTGAAAAACTGTTTTTT
V gene: TRBV7-6; J gene: TRBJ1-3; clone size: -; D gene: -; CDR3 protein: CASSPPGNTIYF; CDR3 DNA: TGTGCCAGCAGCCCCCCTGGAAACACCATATATTTT
V gene: TRBV5-1; J gene: TRBJ1-2; clone size: -; D gene: -; CDR3 protein: CASSLTGPRGYTF; CDR3 DNA: TGCGCCAGCAGCTTGACAGGTCCTAGGGGCTACACCTTC
V gene: TRBV27; J gene: TRBJ1-1; clone size: -; D gene: TRBD1; CDR3 protein: CASSQAGRGMTEAFF; CDR3 DNA: TGTGCCAGCAGTCAAGCGGGCAGGGGGATGACTGAAGCTTTCTTT
V gene: TRBV7-9; J gene: TRBJ2-7; clone size: -; D gene: TRBD2; CDR3 protein: CASQGQREAAYEQYF; CDR3 DNA: TGTGCCAGCCAAGGCCAGCGGGAGGCCGCCTACGAGCAGTACTTC
V gene: TRBV6-1; J gene: TRBJ1-5; clone size: -; D gene: -; CDR3 protein: CASRKEMPQPQHF; CDR3 DNA: TGTGCCAGCAGGAAGGAGATGCCTCAGCCCCAGCATTTT